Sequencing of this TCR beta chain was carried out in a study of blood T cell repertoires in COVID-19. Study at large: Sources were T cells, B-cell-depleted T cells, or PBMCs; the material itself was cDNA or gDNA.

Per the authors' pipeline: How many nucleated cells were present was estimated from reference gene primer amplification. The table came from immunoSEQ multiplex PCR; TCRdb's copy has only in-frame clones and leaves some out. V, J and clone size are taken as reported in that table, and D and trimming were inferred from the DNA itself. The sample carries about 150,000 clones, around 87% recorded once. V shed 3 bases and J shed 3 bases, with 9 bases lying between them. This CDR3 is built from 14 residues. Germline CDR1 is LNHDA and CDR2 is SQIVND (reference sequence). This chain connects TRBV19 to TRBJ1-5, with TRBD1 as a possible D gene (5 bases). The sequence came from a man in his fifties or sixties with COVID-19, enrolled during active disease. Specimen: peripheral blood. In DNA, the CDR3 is TGTGCCAGTAGTATGGGGCAGGTCAATCAGCCCCAGCATTTT. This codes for CASSMGQVNQPQHF.